This T cell receptor beta chain came from a study of T-cell memory formation after mild COVID-19. The wider study: The study found TCR clusters largely donor specific. Broader study findings: CD4+ clones that contracted lay mainly in CM and EM; CD8+ ones lay in EMRA. Clones that contracted from day 15 to 85 had balanced CD4/CD8; later expanders were CD4+ biased.

A note on this clonotype: Its antigen remains unidentified.

The CDR3 has 17 amino acids. Per the germline V gene, CDR1 is KGHSH and CDR2 is LQKENI. The J segment lost 7 bases and the V segment lost 3 bases, leaving 13 bases of the junction unmatched. With constant-segment primers, 5'RACE yielded cDNA libraries of TCR alpha and TCR beta that carried sample barcodes and UMIs. TCRdb ran MiXCR on the 5' RACE reads and lists one entry per CDR3 protein. Here the sample spans 120,000 to 150,000 distinct CDR3 sequences, about 5.5% being singletons. This chain connects TRBV18 to TRBJ2-1, with 9 bases lining up with TRBD2. This clonotype was sampled from an adult woman who had mild COVID-19 (a few samples of this study predate the infection). Cell type and time point are not known. Sequenced material: PBMCs or a T cell subset sorted from them (not recorded which). In DNA form, the CDR3 reads TGTGCCAGCTCACCTATAACCATAGCGGGAGTTAAAAATGAGCAGTTCTTC. Its translation is CASSPITIAGVKNEQFF.